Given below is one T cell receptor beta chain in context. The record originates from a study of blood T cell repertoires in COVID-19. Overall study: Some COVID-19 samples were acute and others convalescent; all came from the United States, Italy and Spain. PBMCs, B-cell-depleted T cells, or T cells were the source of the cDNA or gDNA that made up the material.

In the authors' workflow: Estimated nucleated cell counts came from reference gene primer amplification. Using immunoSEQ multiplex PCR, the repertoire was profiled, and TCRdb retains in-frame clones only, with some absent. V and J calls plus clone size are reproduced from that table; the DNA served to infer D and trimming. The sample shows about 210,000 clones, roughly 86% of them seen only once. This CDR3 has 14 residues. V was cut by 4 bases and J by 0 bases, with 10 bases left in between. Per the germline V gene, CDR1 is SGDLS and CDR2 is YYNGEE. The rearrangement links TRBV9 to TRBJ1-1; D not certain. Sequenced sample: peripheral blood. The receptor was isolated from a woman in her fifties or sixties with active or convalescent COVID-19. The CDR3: CASSLTGMNTEAFF. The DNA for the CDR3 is TGTGCCAGCAGCCTAACGGGAATGAACACTGAAGCTTTCTTT.